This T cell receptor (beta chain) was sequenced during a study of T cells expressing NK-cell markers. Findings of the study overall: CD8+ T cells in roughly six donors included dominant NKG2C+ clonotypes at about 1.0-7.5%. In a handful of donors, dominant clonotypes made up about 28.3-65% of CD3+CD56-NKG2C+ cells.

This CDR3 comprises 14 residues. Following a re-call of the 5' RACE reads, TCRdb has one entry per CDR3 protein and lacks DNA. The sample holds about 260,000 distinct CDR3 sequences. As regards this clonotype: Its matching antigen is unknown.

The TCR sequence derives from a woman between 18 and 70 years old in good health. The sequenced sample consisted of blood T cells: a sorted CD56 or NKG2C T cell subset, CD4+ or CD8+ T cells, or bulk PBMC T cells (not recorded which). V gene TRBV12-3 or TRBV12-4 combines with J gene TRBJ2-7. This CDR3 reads CASSGTGNAYEQYF.